The present T cell receptor (beta chain) was sequenced within a study of regulatory T cells in long-lasting Graves disease. Through Arm-PCR of CDR3 regions and iRepertoire HTBI primers, TCR beta libraries were built. TCRdb fed the multiplex PCR reads into MiXCR, producing one record per CDR3 protein. The table has roughly 500,000 distinct CDR3 sequences, roughly 12% seen once; the top ten hold 10%. Trimming took 3 bases from V and 6 from J, leaving 14 bases between them. The CDR3 sequence is 15 residues long. This clonotype was observed at least ten times. Documented time point: newly diagnosed GD, antithyroid drugs for less than 3 months. Extracted PBMC RNA gave rise to the TCR library. The same specimen was also included in a second study, on T cells in Graves' hyperthyroidism and ophthalmopathy.

Material: peripheral blood mononuclear cells (PBMCs), obtained at new diagnosis, from a patient treated with antithyroid drugs. This chain connects TRBV12-3 or TRBV12-4 to TRBJ2-2; D might be TRBD1 (6 bases). The receptor was isolated from a man between 25 and 39 years old with Graves disease. CDR3: CASSFIRGSAGELFF. In DNA form, the CDR3 reads TGTGCCAGCAGTTTTATCAGGGGATCGGCCGGGGAGCTGTTTTTT.